A single sample is the source of the 20 T cell receptor beta chains below, sequenced in a study of blood T cell repertoires in COVID-19. Method: immunoSEQ multiplex PCR; TCRdb's copy keeps in-frame clones and lacks some. The sample has 120,000 to 150,000 clones, about 76% seen once. The specimen sequenced was peripheral blood. These receptors were taken from a man older than 75 with acute or convalescent COVID-19.

This clone was picked up a small number of times. This chain links TRBV13 with TRBJ2-5, with D perhaps matching TRBD1 (5 bases). Trimming removed 6 bases at V and 5 bases at J, with 16 bases between. CDR3 length: 14 residues. The V gene's germline CDR1 is PRHDT and CDR2 FYEKMQ (reference sequence). The DNA of the CDR3 is TGTGCCAGCAGTCGAAGGGGTTTCCGGGAGACCCAGTACTTC. Protein product: CASSRRGFRETQYF.

The rearrangement joins TRBV18 to TRBJ1-1; 9 bases line up with TRBD1. The length of the CDR3 is 16 residues. V shed 2 bases and J 2 bases; nucleotides not matched to a gene: 6. The germline gives CDR1 KGHSH, CDR2 LQKENI. CDR3 loop: CASSPVPGQGNTEAFF. The CDR3 coding sequence is TGTGCCAGCTCACCAGTGCCGGGACAGGGAAACACTGAAGCTTTCTTT.

The rearrangement uses TRBV28 and TRBJ1-5, with D maybe TRBD1 (6 bases). This CDR3 contains 14 residues. V was pared by 5 bases and J by 7 bases, with 15 bases between. Germline V gene sequence: CDR1 MDHEN, CDR2 SYDVKM. The CDR3 protein is CASSPTGLVQPQHF. CDR3 bases: TGTGCCAGCAGTCCAACAGGGCTCGTACAGCCCCAGCATTTT.

This clone was detected only once. V usage is TRBV18 and J usage is TRBJ1-2; D call uncertain. The CDR3 is 13 residues long. CDR1 and CDR2 from the germline V gene are KGHSH and LQKENI. Between the trimmed V and J ends, which lost 3 bases and 4 bases, there was a span of 9 bases. The DNA for the CDR3 is TGTGCCAGCTCACCGGGCAGATCCTATGGCTACACCTTC. Translating gives CASSPGRSYGYTF.

A note on this clone: Other nucleotide sequences from this sample produce the same CDR3. This chain uses TRBV5-6 with TRBJ1-6; D is possibly TRBD1 (5 bases). Looked up from germline, CDR1 is SGHDT and CDR2 is YYEEEE. This CDR3 region has 14 residues. Trimming pared 1 base from V and 7 bases from J, leaving 9 bases between. CDR3 in amino acids: CASSLRGRNSPLHF. CDR3 coding DNA: TGTGCCAGCAGCTTGAGGGGAAGGAATTCACCCCTCCACTTT. Full variable domain (remainder filled in from reference TRBV5-6 and TRBJ1-6): DAGVTQSPTHLIKTRGQQVTLRCSPKSGHDTVSWYQQALGQGPQFIFQYYEEEERQRGNFPDRFSGHQFPNYSSELNVNALLLGDSALYLCASSLRGRNSPLHFGNGTRLTVT.

This chain joins TRBV6-2 or TRBV6-3 and TRBJ1-4; 7 bases fit TRBD1. Germline V gene data show CDR1 as MNHEY and CDR2 as SVGEGT. The CDR3 totals 17 residues. Germline trimming cut 5 bases from V and 5 bases from J; bases unmatched to any gene: 14. CDR3 sequence (DNA): TGTGCCAGCAGTAATAATCCCGGGACAGCTTTGAATGAAAAACTGTTTTTT. Amino acid sequence: CASSNNPGTALNEKLFF.

This chain joins TRBV6-5 and TRBJ1-2; the D is unclear. The germline V gene has CDR1 MNHEY and CDR2 SVGAGI. This CDR3 is 14 amino acids long. V lost 2 bases to trimming and J lost 6 bases, with 13 bases between them. The CDR3 region has the DNA TGTGCCAGCAGTTACATGGGTGGCGGCGATGGCTACACCTTC. Residues: CASSYMGGGDGYTF.

The V and J genes are TRBV28 and TRBJ1-2, with TRBD1 matching 8 bases. The germline gives CDR1 MDHEN, CDR2 SYDVKM. This CDR3 spans 13 amino acids. V shed 3 bases and J 7 bases; nucleotides not matched to a gene: 4. This chain's CDR3 is CASSLDRVSGYTF. DNA of the CDR3: TGTGCCAGCAGTTTGGACAGGGTGTCTGGCTACACCTTC.

This chain uses TRBV29-1 with TRBJ2-5; the D is unclear. The CDR3 has 11 residues. Trimming removed 6 bases at V and 2 bases at J, with 7 bases between. Germline V lookup: CDR1 SQVTM, CDR2 ANQGSEA. The CDR3 nucleotides are TGCAGCGTAGACTTGCAAGAGACCCAGTACTTC. Translating it yields CSVDLQETQYF.

This clone was observed a single time. The CDR3 sequence: CASSSQYREGETQYF. The DNA for the CDR3 is TGTGCCAGCAGCTCCCAATACAGAGAGGGAGAGACCCAGTACTTC. J is TRBJ2-5 and V is TRBV5-4, with D tentatively TRBD2 (5 bases). The CDR3 runs 15 residues. CDR1 is SGHNT, CDR2 YYREEE, per germline (reference sequence). V was clipped by 3 bases and J by 4 bases, with 16 bases between them.

This chain links TRBV6-2 or TRBV6-3 with TRBJ2-4, with 10 bases lining up with TRBD2. CDR1 and CDR2 from the germline V gene are MNHEY and SVGEGT. Trimming at V came to 0 bases and at J to 8 bases, leaving 4 bases not matched to a gene. The CDR3 consists of 15 residues. CDR3 region: CASSYSSGGADIQYF. CDR3 coding DNA: TGTGCCAGCAGTTACTCGAGCGGGGGGGCGGACATTCAGTACTTC.

J is TRBJ1-3 and V is TRBV5-6; the D is unclear. Per germline, CDR1 SGHDT and CDR2 YYEEEE. V was pared by 4 bases and J by 6 bases, with 17 bases between. The length of the CDR3 is 15 residues. CDR3 sequence reads: CASSPGIMRENTIYF. Here the CDR3 DNA reads TGTGCCAGCAGCCCGGGGATCATGAGGGAAAACACCATATATTTT.

In its sample, this clone was seen once. The J gene is TRBJ2-7, the V gene TRBV10-3; 13 nucleotides align to TRBD2. CDR1 and CDR2 (germline): ENHRY, SYGVKD. The CDR3 is 12 amino acids. Trimming cost V 8 bases and J 6 bases; bases outside gene matches: 1. The CDR3 sequence: CAIGTSGAEQYF. CDR3 coding DNA: TGTGCCATCGGGACTAGCGGGGCCGAGCAGTACTTC.

The chain is built from TRBV2 and TRBJ2-2; the D gene is possibly TRBD2 (5 bases). V lost 3 bases to trimming and J lost 6 bases, with 8 bases between them. Germline CDR1 is SNHLY and CDR2 is FYNNEI. The CDR3 consists of 13 residues. The CDR3 region has the DNA TGTGCCAGCAGTGACGTGAGGGCCGGGGAGCTGTTTTTT. Residues: CASSDVRAGELFF.

J is TRBJ1-6 and V is TRBV7-9; no clear D gene. CDR3 length equals 15 residues. Trimming took 4 bases from V and 7 from J, leaving 14 bases between them. Germline V gene lookup returns CDR1 SEHNR and CDR2 FQNEAQ (reference sequence). The CDR3 spells CASSSQHLQNSPLHF. CDR3 DNA sequence: TGTGCCAGCAGCTCTCAGCATTTACAGAATTCACCCCTCCACTTT.

This chain connects TRBV30 to TRBJ1-5, with D unresolved. In germline, CDR1 is GTSNPN, CDR2 SVGIG (reference sequence). Trimming shortened V by 0 bases and J by 2 bases, and 11 bases separated the two germline ends. This CDR3 comprises 15 residues. CDR3 coding DNA: TGTGCCTGGAGTGTAGGAGGTGGCGGCAATCAGCCCCAGCATTTT. It codes for CAWSVGGGGNQPQHF.

This chain uses TRBV14 with TRBJ1-3; D gene uncertain. V was pared by 4 bases and J by 0 bases, with 13 bases between. Germline V CDR1 and CDR2: SGHDN, FVKESK. CDR3 length: 16 amino acids. CDR3 residues: CASSPPGEYSGNTIYF. The CDR3 DNA is TGTGCCAGCAGCCCGCCCGGGGAATACTCTGGAAACACCATATATTTT. The whole variable domain, remainder taken from reference TRBV14 and TRBJ1-3, is EAGVTQFPSHSVIEKGQTVTLRCDPISGHDNLYWYRRVMGKEIKFLLHFVKESKQDESGMPNNRFLAERTGGTYSTLKVQPAELEDSGVYFCASSPPGEYSGNTIYFGEGSWLTVV.

The table lists this clone with a count of one. The chain recombines TRBV11-3 with TRBJ2-7; 7 positions agree with TRBD1. J gave up 3 bases and V 5 bases, and 4 bases lay outside the gene matches. Germline-derived CDR1 and CDR2 are SGHNT and YENEEA. The CDR3 is 13 residues long. For the CDR3, the DNA is TGTGCCAGCAGCCTGGGACAGAGCTACGAGCAGTACTTC. As protein: CASSLGQSYEQYF.

Of note for this clone: Other DNA sequences in this sample translate to the same CDR3. This chain uses TRBV5-1 with TRBJ1-3; 7 nucleotides agree with TRBD1. V was pared by 4 bases and J by 2 bases, with 3 bases of the junction left unmatched. The CDR3 extends over 14 amino acids. Germline loops: CDR1 SGHRS, CDR2 YFSETQ. The chain's CDR3 is CASSPGTAGNTIYF. For the CDR3, the DNA is TGCGCCAGCAGCCCAGGGACAGCTGGAAACACCATATATTTT. Full variable domain (rest looked up from reference TRBV5-1 and TRBJ1-3): KAGVTQTPRYLIKTRGQQVTLSCSPISGHRSVSWYQQTPGQGLQFLFEYFSETQRNKGNFPGRFSGRQFSNSRSEMNVSTLELGDSALYLCASSPGTAGNTIYFGEGSWLTVV.

V is TRBV2 and J is TRBJ2-1, with a possible D match to TRBD2 (5 bases). Per germline, CDR1 SNHLY and CDR2 FYNNEI. Trimming removed 2 bases from V and 10 bases from J, with 12 bases in between. The CDR3 covers 13 residues. In DNA, the CDR3 is TGTGCCAGCAGTGAATCGTTTCGGAGGGAGCAGTTCTTC. Its translation is CASSESFRREQFF.